The clone carrying this TCR beta chain was recorded a few times. Antigen specificity is unknown. The investigators reverse transcribed all of the isolated RNA, so they sequenced expressed TCRB transcripts. A few million reads were obtained on average from naive, central memory and regulatory T cell samples. The data were produced by immunoSEQ multiplex PCR, yet TCRdb's version contains in-frame clones alone and is incomplete. The sample contains hundreds of thousands of clones, 15% of which appear only once. The data belong to a study of beta chain features in type 1 diabetes. About the study: Analysis included around 110,000,000 sorted cells drawn from all samples.

In germline, CDR1 is DFQATT, CDR2 SNEGSKA (reference sequence). V was pared by 2 bases and J by 12 bases, with 14 bases between. The length of the CDR3 is 11 residues. Overall study findings and caveats: VDJ junctions from type 1 diabetes patients carried fewer insertions and larger deletions. In comparison with healthy donors, patients had naive, central memory and Treg TCRB repertoires that appeared more similar. All four CD4+ subsets of Type 1 diabetes patients contained TCRB CDR3s that were moderately but significantly shorter.

This chain connects TRBV20-1 to TRBJ2-7; D might be TRBD2 (5 bases). The sequencing input was naive CD4+ T cells from blood. The receptor comes from a man younger than 35 with type 1 diabetes. As DNA, the CDR3 is TGCAGTGCTAGACTTAACAACCGGGGGTACTTC. Translating gives CSARLNNRGYF.